A selection of T cell receptor beta chains follows, all from one sample in a study of blood T cell repertoires in COVID-19. Using immunoSEQ multiplex PCR, the repertoire was profiled, and TCRdb retains in-frame clones only, with some absent. Among under 300,000 clones listed, approximately 86% were seen once. The sample consisted of peripheral blood. Every receptor here comes from a woman aged 80 or older with active or convalescent COVID-19. CDR3s include the opening cysteine and the closing phenylalanine or tryptophan. The D gene is left open where the match is weak. Size is omitted from some rows. Given values are once, few, many or a class for expanded clones.

clone size	J gene	D gene	V gene	CDR3 DNA	CDR3 protein
NA	TRBJ1-2	NA	TRBV5-4	TGTGCCAGCAGCTTCTCTGAGAACTATGGCTACACCTTC	CASSFSENYGYTF
NA	TRBJ1-2	TRBD1	TRBV6-1	TGTGCCAGCAGTGACGCGGGGACAGGGGGCCTCTATGGCTACACCTTC	CASSDAGTGGLYGYTF
NA	TRBJ1-2	TRBD1	TRBV9	TGTGCCAGCAGCGCATCAACCGGGACAGGGGACAGGGGTGGCTACACCTTC	CASSASTGTGDRGGYTF
NA	TRBJ1-4	NA	TRBV19	TGTGCCAGTAGTATAATCCAGGGAGGAGAAAAACTGTTTTTT	CASSIIQGGEKLFF
once	TRBJ2-1	TRBD1	TRBV20-1	TGCAGTGCACCCGGACAGGGGCTGAGGTTCTTC	CSAPGQGLRFF
NA	TRBJ1-3	TRBD1	TRBV7-2	TGTGCCAGCAGCTTAGTCGGGACAGGGGGCTATGGAAACACCATATATTTT	CASSLVGTGGYGNTIYF
NA	TRBJ1-2	NA	TRBV5-1	TGCGCCAGCAGCTTGGGGACAGTGCAAACTAACTATGGCTACACCTTC	CASSLGTVQTNYGYTF
few	TRBJ1-1	NA	TRBV3-1/TRBV3-2	TGTGCCAGCAGCCAGACAGGTGTACAGCATGATCCTGAAGCTTTCTTT	CASSQTGVQHDPEAFF
NA	TRBJ2-3	TRBD1	TRBV28	TGTGCCAGCGGGACAGGCACAGATACGCAGTATTTT	CASGTGTDTQYF
NA	TRBJ2-7	NA	TRBV30	TGTGCCTGGAGTGGCCAGACCTACGAGCAGTACTTC	CAWSGQTYEQYF
NA	TRBJ1-5	NA	TRBV28	TGTGCCAGCATAAAGTTCCGGTCGGCGGGCAATCAGCCCCAGCATTTT	CASIKFRSAGNQPQHF
NA	TRBJ1-2	TRBD1	TRBV18	TGTGCCAGCTCAAGGGACCAGGGGGCGAGGACCTTC	CASSRDQGARTF
NA	TRBJ2-7	NA	TRBV3-1/TRBV3-2	TGTGCCAGCAGCCAAGATGGGGGCCGGTACGAGCAGTACTTC	CASSQDGGRYEQYF
NA	TRBJ2-3	TRBD2	TRBV5-1	TGCGCCAGCAGCTTGGTTAGCGGGTCCAGCACAGATACGCAGTATTTT	CASSLVSGSSTDTQYF
NA	TRBJ2-6	NA	TRBV3-1/TRBV3-2	TGTGCCAGCAGCCAAGCTTACTACTCTGGGGCCAACGTCCTGACTTTC	CASSQAYYSGANVLTF
NA	TRBJ2-2	NA	TRBV7-8	TGTGCCAGCAGAAACCGGGCGAACACCGGGGAGCTGTTTTTT	CASRNRANTGELFF
NA	TRBJ2-1	TRBD2	TRBV15	TGTGCCACCAGCAGACGTCCCCAAGCGGGAGGGCCGAATGAGCAGTTCTTC	CATSRRPQAGGPNEQFF
NA	TRBJ1-4	NA	TRBV19	TGTGCCAGTAGTACCAACAGGGTTTTAGGCGAAAAACTGTTTTTT	CASSTNRVLGEKLFF
once	TRBJ2-1	NA	TRBV18	TGTGCCAGCTCCCTAGCGCCACTAGTAAAATACAATGAGCAGTTCTTC	CASSLAPLVKYNEQFF
NA	TRBJ2-3	TRBD1	TRBV24-1	TGTGCCACCAGTGCCCTGGACAGGCCCTTCCGGGACACAGATACGCAGTATTTT	CATSALDRPFRDTDTQYF
NA	TRBJ2-1	TRBD1	TRBV19	TGTGCCAGTAGTGAGGGACAGCCGTACAATGAGCAGTTCTTC	CASSEGQPYNEQFF
NA	TRBJ2-1	TRBD2	TRBV28	TGTGCCAGCAGTTTATTTGGTCTCAGCGGGGAGGGTGAGCAGTTCTTC	CASSLFGLSGEGEQFF
NA	TRBJ2-1	NA	TRBV6-6	TGTGCCAGCAGTTTATCCTACAATGAGCAGTTCTTC	CASSLSYNEQFF
few	TRBJ1-6	TRBD1	TRBV6-5	TGTGCCAGCAGTTGGGGGACAGTTTCCAATTCACCCCTCCACTTT	CASSWGTVSNSPLHF
NA	TRBJ1-4	NA	TRBV5-6	TGTGCCAGCAGCTTTCGTCCTCCGGGAAATGAAAAACTGTTTTTT	CASSFRPPGNEKLFF
NA	TRBJ2-5	TRBD1	TRBV2	TGTGCCAGCAGTGGAGACAGGGGATCTGGGGAGACCCAGTACTTC	CASSGDRGSGETQYF
NA	TRBJ1-5	TRBD1	TRBV5-5	TGTGCCAGCAGCTTGGGGGTAAGGGACAGGGGAAATCAGCCCCAGCATTTT	CASSLGVRDRGNQPQHF
once	TRBJ2-3	NA	TRBV18	TGTGCCAGCTCACCACTGGGGGCCACAGATACGCAGTATTTT	CASSPLGATDTQYF
NA	TRBJ2-3	NA	TRBV7-2	TGTGCCAGCAGCTTCTTAGTCGGGAGTCTCCCAGATACGCAGTATTTT	CASSFLVGSLPDTQYF
NA	TRBJ2-7	TRBD1	TRBV27	TGTGCCAGCAGTTCAAGACAGGGCGGGCAGTACTTC	CASSSRQGGQYF
NA	TRBJ1-2	TRBD1	TRBV6-5	TGTGCCAGCAGCGGGGGACAGGGGGTCGATGGCTACACCTTC	CASSGGQGVDGYTF
few	TRBJ1-5	TRBD1	TRBV2	TGTGCCAGCAGTGATGGCGCCAGGGGGCTCCAGCCCCAGCATTTT	CASSDGARGLQPQHF
NA	TRBJ1-2	NA	TRBV28	TGTGCCAGCAGGGGTAATACAGTGAACCACTATGGCTACACCTTC	CASRGNTVNHYGYTF
NA	TRBJ2-1	TRBD2	TRBV2	TGTGCCAGCAGTGAAGCACTTTCGAGCGGGGGGGACAATGAGCAGTTCTTC	CASSEALSSGGDNEQFF
NA	TRBJ2-7	NA	TRBV7-6	TGTGCCAGCAGCTTAGGACAGATACCCACCGAGCAGTACTTC	CASSLGQIPTEQYF
NA	TRBJ2-5	NA	TRBV7-9	TGTGCCAGCACCTCGGACCGGGGGTGGTCATGGGAGACCCAGTACTTC	CASTSDRGWSWETQYF
NA	TRBJ2-7	NA	TRBV5-1	TGCGCCAGCAGCTTGCTAGGACAGTCCTACGAGCAGTACTTC	CASSLLGQSYEQYF
NA	TRBJ1-4	NA	TRBV2	TGTGCCAGCACGGTCAGGGAAATTGGGGAAAAACTGTTTTTT	CASTVREIGEKLFF
NA	TRBJ2-1	TRBD1	TRBV10-1	TGCGCCAGCAGACCCGGGACAGGGCCCGACAATGAGCAGTTCTTC	CASRPGTGPDNEQFF
NA	TRBJ1-5	TRBD1	TRBV28	TGTGCCAGCAGCCCGGGACAGGGGAATAATCAGCCCCAGCATTTT	CASSPGQGNNQPQHF
few	TRBJ2-3	TRBD2	TRBV5-1	TGCGCCAGCTTTCGCGGGGGGGCCACAGATACGCAGTATTTT	CASFRGGATDTQYF
NA	TRBJ1-6	NA	TRBV18	TGTGCCAGCTCACAAGACAGATATAATAATTCACCCCTCCACTTT	CASSQDRYNNSPLHF
NA	TRBJ2-3	NA	TRBV20-1	TGCAGTGCTTACAGGGACGCTACGCAGTATTTT	CSAYRDATQYF
NA	TRBJ2-3	NA	TRBV28	TGTGCCAGCTTCAGGGCAGCCGGAATCAACACAGATACGCAGTATTTT	CASFRAAGINTDTQYF
NA	TRBJ2-5	NA	TRBV5-1	TGCGCCAGCAAGGACAATCTAGAGACCCAGTACTTC	CASKDNLETQYF
NA	TRBJ2-1	NA	TRBV10-1	TGCGCCAGCTCGATCGGAGGGATCGACAATGAGCAGTTCTTC	CASSIGGIDNEQFF
NA	TRBJ2-7	NA	TRBV10-2	TGCGCCAGCAGTGACTTTGGGTCACTAGCAGATTACGAGCAGTACTTC	CASSDFGSLADYEQYF
NA	TRBJ1-1	NA	TRBV27	TGTGCCAGCAGTTTGAACAGGGCCACTGAAGCTTTCTTT	CASSLNRATEAFF
few	TRBJ2-1	NA	TRBV2	TGTGCCAGCATACAACAAGGGAGCTCCTACAATGAGCAGTTCTTC	CASIQQGSSYNEQFF
NA	TRBJ1-5	NA	TRBV6-5	TGTGCCAGCAGCCCCTCCGTTAATAGCAATCAGCCCCAGCATTTT	CASSPSVNSNQPQHF
NA	TRBJ2-7	NA	TRBV29-1	TGCAGCGTTGGGGCAGGGAACCTCTACGAGCAGTACTTC	CSVGAGNLYEQYF
NA	TRBJ1-3	NA	TRBV20-1	TGCAGTGGTCTACTTGGAAACACCATATATTTT	CSGLLGNTIYF
NA	TRBJ1-4	NA	TRBV3-1/TRBV3-2	TGTGCCAGCAGCCAGGGGGGATCTAATGAAAAACTGTTTTTT	CASSQGGSNEKLFF
NA	TRBJ2-5	NA	TRBV7-9	TGTGCCAGCAGTAGCTTAGAATTGGGGACCCAGTACTTC	CASSSLELGTQYF
NA	TRBJ2-1	NA	TRBV12-3/TRBV12-4	TGTGCCAGCAGTGACTTCAATGAGCAGTTCTTC	CASSDFNEQFF
NA	TRBJ2-2	TRBD2	TRBV27	TGTGCCAGCAGTTTTGGGGCGGGGGGGCTGTACACCGGGGAGCTGTTTTTT	CASSFGAGGLYTGELFF
NA	TRBJ2-1	TRBD1	TRBV24-1	TGTGCCACCAGTGATCTGAGGGACAGGGGGCAGAAGAATGAGCAGTTCTTC	CATSDLRDRGQKNEQFF
NA	TRBJ2-2	TRBD1	TRBV10-3	TGTGCCATCAGCTCCGGGACAGGGTTATACACCGGGGAGCTGTTTTTT	CAISSGTGLYTGELFF
NA	TRBJ2-7	TRBD1	TRBV5-4	TGTGCCAGCAGCTTTACGACAGGGGTGTTCGAGCAGTACTTC	CASSFTTGVFEQYF
NA	TRBJ2-3	TRBD2	TRBV5-8	TGTGCCAGCAGCCCTAGCGGGAGGGCCTGGGATACGCAGTATTTT	CASSPSGRAWDTQYF